This T cell receptor beta chain was recorded in a study of response to subunit inactivated influenza vaccine. The V gene lost 6 bases and the J gene lost 9 bases, with 21 bases spanning the gap. From germline, CDR1 is DFQATT and CDR2 SNEGSKA (reference sequence). This CDR3 has 14 residues. TCRdb fed the RT-PCR reads into MiXCR, producing one record per CDR3 protein. The table includes 500,000 to 650,000 distinct CDR3 sequences, approximately 7.1% detected once. Many counts were recorded for this clonotype. The material sequenced was PBMCs from blood, taken less than 30 months after vaccination. This TCR came from a man aged 45 to 70 who received an inactivated influenza vaccine. The chain is built from TRBV20-1 and TRBJ2-1, with a tentative D call TRBD2 (7 bases). CDR3 DNA sequence: TGCAGTGCCTCGACCGACGGGGGGCTGGGTGAGCAGTTCTTC. As protein: CSASTDGGLGEQFF.